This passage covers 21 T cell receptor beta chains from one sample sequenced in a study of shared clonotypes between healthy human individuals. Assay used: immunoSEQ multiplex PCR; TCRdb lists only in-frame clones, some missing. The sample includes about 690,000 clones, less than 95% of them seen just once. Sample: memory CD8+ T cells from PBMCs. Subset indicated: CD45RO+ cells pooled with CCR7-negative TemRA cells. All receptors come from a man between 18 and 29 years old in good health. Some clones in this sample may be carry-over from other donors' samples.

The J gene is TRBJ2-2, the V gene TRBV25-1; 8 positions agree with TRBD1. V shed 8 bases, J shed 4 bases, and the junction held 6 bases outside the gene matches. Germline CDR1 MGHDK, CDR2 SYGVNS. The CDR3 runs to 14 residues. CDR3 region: CASSATGATGELFF. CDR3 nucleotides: TGTGCCAGCTCGGCGACAGGGGCCACCGGGGAGCTGTTTTTT.

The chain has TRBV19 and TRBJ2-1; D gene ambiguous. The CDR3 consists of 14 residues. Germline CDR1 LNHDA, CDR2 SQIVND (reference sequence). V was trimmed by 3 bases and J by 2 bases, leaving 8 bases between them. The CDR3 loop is CASSILATYNEQFF. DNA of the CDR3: TGTGCCAGTAGTATCTTGGCCACCTACAATGAGCAGTTCTTC.

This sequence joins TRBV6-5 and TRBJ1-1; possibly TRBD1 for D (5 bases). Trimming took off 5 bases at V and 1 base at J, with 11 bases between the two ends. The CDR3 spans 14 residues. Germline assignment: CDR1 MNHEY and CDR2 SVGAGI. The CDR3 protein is CASSPSDRNTEAFF. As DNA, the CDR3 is TGTGCCAGCAGTCCCTCCGACAGGAACACTGAAGCTTTCTTT.

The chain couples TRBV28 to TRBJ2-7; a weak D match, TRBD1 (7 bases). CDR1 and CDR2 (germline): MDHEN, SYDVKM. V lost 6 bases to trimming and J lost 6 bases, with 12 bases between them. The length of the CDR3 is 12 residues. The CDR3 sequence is CASSWQGGEQYF. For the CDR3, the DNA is TGTGCCAGCAGCTGGCAGGGGGGCGAGCAGTACTTC.

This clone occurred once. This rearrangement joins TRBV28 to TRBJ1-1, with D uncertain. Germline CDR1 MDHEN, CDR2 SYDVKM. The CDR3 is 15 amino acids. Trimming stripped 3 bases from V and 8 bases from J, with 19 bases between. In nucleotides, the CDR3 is TGTGCCAGCAGTTTGGTTCTCGAGTCTGTAGGGGAAGCTTTCTTT. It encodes CASSLVLESVGEAFF. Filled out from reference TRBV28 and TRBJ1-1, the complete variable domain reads DVKVTQSSRYLVKRTGEKVFLECVQDMDHENMFWYRQDPGLGLRLIYFSYDVKMKEKGDIPEGYSVSREKKERFSLILESASTNQTSMYLCASSLVLESVGEAFFGQGTRLTVV.

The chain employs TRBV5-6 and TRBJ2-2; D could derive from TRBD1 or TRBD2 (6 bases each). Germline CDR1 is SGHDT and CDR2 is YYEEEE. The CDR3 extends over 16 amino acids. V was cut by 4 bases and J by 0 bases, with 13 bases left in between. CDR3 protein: CASSPLGGANTGELFF. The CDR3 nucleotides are TGTGCCAGCAGCCCGCTCGGGGGCGCGAACACCGGGGAGCTGTTTTTT.

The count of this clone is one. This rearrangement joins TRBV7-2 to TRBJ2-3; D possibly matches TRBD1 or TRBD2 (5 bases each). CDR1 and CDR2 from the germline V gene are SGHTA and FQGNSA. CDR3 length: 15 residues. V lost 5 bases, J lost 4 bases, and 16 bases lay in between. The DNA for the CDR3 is TGTGCCAGCAGCACCCCGGGGACCCTGCCAGATACGCAGTATTTT. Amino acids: CASSTPGTLPDTQYF.

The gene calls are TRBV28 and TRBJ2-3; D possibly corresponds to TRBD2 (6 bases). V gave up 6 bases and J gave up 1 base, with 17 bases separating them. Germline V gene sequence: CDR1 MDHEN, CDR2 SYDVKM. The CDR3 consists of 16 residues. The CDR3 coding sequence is TGTGCCAGCAGCTCTCTTGTGAGGGAGGGCACAGATACGCAGTATTTT. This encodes CASSSLVREGTDTQYF.

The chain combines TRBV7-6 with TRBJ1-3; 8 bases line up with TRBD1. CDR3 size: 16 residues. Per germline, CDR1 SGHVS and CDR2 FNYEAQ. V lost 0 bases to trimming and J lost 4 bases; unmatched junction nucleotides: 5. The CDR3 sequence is CASSLARGQGGNTIYF. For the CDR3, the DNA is TGTGCCAGCAGCTTAGCGCGTGGACAGGGAGGAAACACCATATATTTT.

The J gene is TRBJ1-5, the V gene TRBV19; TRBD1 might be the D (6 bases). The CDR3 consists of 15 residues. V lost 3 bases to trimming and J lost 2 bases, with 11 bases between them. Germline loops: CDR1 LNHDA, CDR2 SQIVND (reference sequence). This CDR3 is CASSIPYRGNQPQHF. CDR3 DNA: TGTGCCAGTAGTATTCCCTACAGGGGCAATCAGCCCCAGCATTTT.

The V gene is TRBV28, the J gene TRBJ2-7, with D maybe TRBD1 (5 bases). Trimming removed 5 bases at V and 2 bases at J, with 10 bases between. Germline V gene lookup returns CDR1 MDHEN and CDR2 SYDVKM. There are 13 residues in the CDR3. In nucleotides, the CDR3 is TGTGCCAGCAGTGAACAGGCGGCCTACGAGCAGTACTTC. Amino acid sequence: CASSEQAAYEQYF.

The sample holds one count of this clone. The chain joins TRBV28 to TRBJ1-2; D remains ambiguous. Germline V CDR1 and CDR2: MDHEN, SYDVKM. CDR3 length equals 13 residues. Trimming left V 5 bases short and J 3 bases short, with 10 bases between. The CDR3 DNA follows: TGTGCCAGCAGTCCACCCGGCTACTATGGCTACACCTTC. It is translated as CASSPPGYYGYTF.

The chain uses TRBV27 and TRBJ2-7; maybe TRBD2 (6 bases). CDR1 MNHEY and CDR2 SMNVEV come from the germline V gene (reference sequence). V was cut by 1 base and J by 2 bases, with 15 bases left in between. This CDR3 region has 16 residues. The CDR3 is CASSLYPGGPTYEQYF. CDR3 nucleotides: TGTGCCAGCAGTTTATACCCCGGAGGGCCAACCTACGAGCAGTACTTC.

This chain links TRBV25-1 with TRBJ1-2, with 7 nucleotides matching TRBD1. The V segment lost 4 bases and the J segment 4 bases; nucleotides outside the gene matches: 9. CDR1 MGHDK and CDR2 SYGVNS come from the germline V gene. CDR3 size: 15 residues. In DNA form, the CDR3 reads TGTGCCAGCAGTGTACAGGGGCGTTGGGGCTATGGCTACACCTTC. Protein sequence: CASSVQGRWGYGYTF.

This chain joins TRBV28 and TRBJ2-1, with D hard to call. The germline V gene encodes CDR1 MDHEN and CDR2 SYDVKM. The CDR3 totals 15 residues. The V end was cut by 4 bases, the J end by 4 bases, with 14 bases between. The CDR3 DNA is TGTGCCAGCAGTTCCCGGTCGACGGAATACAATGAGCAGTTCTTC. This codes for CASSSRSTEYNEQFF.

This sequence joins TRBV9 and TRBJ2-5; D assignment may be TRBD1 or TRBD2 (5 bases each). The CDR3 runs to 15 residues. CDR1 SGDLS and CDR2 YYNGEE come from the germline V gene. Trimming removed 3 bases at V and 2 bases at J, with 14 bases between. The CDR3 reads CASSGRDPIQETQYF. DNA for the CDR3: TGTGCCAGCAGCGGTCGGGACCCAATTCAAGAGACCCAGTACTTC.

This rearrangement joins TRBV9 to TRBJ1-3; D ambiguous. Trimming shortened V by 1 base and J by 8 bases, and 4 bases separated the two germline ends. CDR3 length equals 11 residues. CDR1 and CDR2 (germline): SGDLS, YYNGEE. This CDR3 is CASSVSDTIYF. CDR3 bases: TGTGCCAGCAGCGTAAGTGACACCATATATTTT.

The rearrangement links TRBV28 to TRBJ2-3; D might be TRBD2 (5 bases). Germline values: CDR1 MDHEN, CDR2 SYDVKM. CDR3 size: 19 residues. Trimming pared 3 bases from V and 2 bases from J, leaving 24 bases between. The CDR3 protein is CASSFIFASSMSPTDTQYF. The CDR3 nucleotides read TGTGCCAGCAGTTTTATATTCGCTAGCAGTATGAGCCCCACAGATACGCAGTATTTT.

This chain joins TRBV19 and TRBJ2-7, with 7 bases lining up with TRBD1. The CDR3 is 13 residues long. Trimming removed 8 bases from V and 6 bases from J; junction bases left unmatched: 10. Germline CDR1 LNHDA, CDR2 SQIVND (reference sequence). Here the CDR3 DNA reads TGTGCCAGTGCCGGGACAGTAAATCGCGAGCAGTACTTC. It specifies CASAGTVNREQYF. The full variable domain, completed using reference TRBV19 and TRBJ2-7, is DGGITQSPKYLFRKEGQNVTLSCEQNLNHDAMYWYRQDPGQGLRLIYYSQIVNDFQKGDIAEGYSVSREKKESFPLTVTSAQKNPTAFYLCASAGTVNREQYFGPGTRLTVT.

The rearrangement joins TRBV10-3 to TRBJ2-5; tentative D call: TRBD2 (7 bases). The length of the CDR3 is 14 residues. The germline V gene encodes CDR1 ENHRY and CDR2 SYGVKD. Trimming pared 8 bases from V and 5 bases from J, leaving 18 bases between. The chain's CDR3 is CAISRGGTGETQYF. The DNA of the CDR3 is TGTGCCATCTCGAGGGGGGGCACGGGGGAGACCCAGTACTTC.

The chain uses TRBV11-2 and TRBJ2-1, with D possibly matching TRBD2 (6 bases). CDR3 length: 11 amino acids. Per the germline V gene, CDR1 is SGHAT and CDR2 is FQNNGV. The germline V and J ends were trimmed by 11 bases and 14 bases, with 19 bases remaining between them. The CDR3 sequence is CAAGSTVVEFF. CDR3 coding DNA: TGTGCCGCGGGGTCCACCGTGGTGGAGTTCTTC.